Presented here are 29 T cell receptor beta chains from one specimen sequenced in a study of shared clonotypes between healthy human individuals. Method: immunoSEQ multiplex PCR; TCRdb's copy keeps in-frame clones and lacks some. The sample lists over a million clones; 75% to 85% were seen once. What was sequenced was memory CD4+ T cells from PBMCs. This sample's subset: CD45RA-negative fraction. These receptors were collected from a man between 18 and 29 years old in good health. Some clones in this sample may be carry-over from other donors' samples.

The chain employs TRBV2 and TRBJ2-5; 8 nucleotides align to TRBD1. The germline V gene encodes CDR1 SNHLY and CDR2 FYNNEI. V lost 7 bases and J lost 5; bases outside the gene matches: 6. The CDR3 has 13 amino acids. CDR3 loop: CASTGGAWETQYF. The CDR3 DNA sequence: TGTGCCAGCACAGGGGGCGCGTGGGAGACCCAGTACTTC.

The chain joins TRBV5-1 to TRBJ1-3, with TRBD1 as a possible D gene (5 bases). Germline CDR1 and CDR2: SGHRS and YFSETQ. The length of the CDR3 is 15 residues. Trimming shortened V by 3 bases and J by 0 bases, and 10 bases separated the two germline ends. The CDR3 sequence is CASSWGEGSGNTIYF. CDR3 sequence (DNA): TGCGCCAGCAGCTGGGGCGAGGGCTCTGGAAACACCATATATTTT.

Of note for this clone: The sample holds other DNA sequences that translate to the same CDR3. J is TRBJ2-1 and V is TRBV5-1; tentatively, D is TRBD2 (6 bases). The CDR3 runs to 14 residues. Germline V gene data show CDR1 as SGHRS and CDR2 as YFSETQ. V lost 4 bases and J 4 bases, leaving 12 bases between the germline ends. CDR3 nucleotides: TGCGCCAGCAGCCCCGGGAGCGAGTACAATGAGCAGTTCTTC. It is translated as CASSPGSEYNEQFF.

The CDR3 DNA reads as TGTGCCAGCACCCCCCAGGGGGGGAACTATGGCTACACCTTC. This translates into CASTPQGGNYGYTF. The chain carries TRBV6-5 and TRBJ1-2; 7 nucleotides agree with TRBD1. CDR3 size: 14 residues. J lost 2 bases, V lost 7 bases, and 7 bases had no gene match. Germline V gene data show CDR1 as MNHEY and CDR2 as SVGAGI.

This clone has a handful of counts. This chain joins TRBV5-1 and TRBJ2-2, with 10 bases fitting TRBD2. CDR1 is SGHRS, CDR2 YFSETQ, per germline. There are 18 residues in the CDR3. Trimming took 0 bases from V and 4 from J; bases not matched to a gene: 9. The CDR3 sequence: CASSLASGRTTGTGELFF. The DNA of the CDR3 is TGCGCCAGCAGCTTGGCTAGCGGGAGAACTACGGGCACCGGGGAGCTGTTTTTT.

On this clone itself: Different DNA sequences within this sample yield the same CDR3. This rearrangement joins TRBV10-3 to TRBJ2-1; TRBD2 aligns across 11 bases. CDR3 size: 13 residues. CDR1 is ENHRY, CDR2 SYGVKD, per germline. V lost 4 bases and J lost 7; bases outside the gene matches: 0. For the CDR3, the DNA is TGTGCCATCAGTGGGACTAGCGGGAATGAGCAGTTCTTC. This codes for CAISGTSGNEQFF.

This rearrangement joins TRBV7-8 to TRBJ2-1, with 8 nucleotides matching TRBD2. The ends lost 5 bases at V and 4 bases at J; junction bases unmatched: 4. Germline lookup yields CDR1 SGHVS and CDR2 FQNEAQ. This CDR3 comprises 14 residues. CDR3 in amino acids: CASSATSGYNEQFF. For the CDR3, the DNA is TGTGCCAGCAGCGCTACTAGCGGATACAATGAGCAGTTCTTC.

The rearrangement joins TRBV30 to TRBJ1-1; D is perhaps TRBD1 (5 bases). The CDR3 consists of 14 residues. V dropped 5 bases and J dropped 0 bases, with 13 bases sitting between them. Germline CDR1 is GTSNPN and CDR2 is SVGIG (reference sequence). In DNA form, the CDR3 reads TGTGCCTGGCAGGGTACTACCATGAACACTGAAGCTTTCTTT. It is translated as CAWQGTTMNTEAFF. Looking up the rest from reference TRBV30 and TRBJ1-1 gives the full variable domain: SQTIHQWPATLVQPVGSPLSLECTVEGTSNPNLYWYRQAAGRGLQLLFYSVGIGQISSEVPQNLSASRPQDRQFILSSKKLLLSDSGFYLCAWQGTTMNTEAFFGQGTRLTVV.

J is TRBJ2-7 and V is TRBV6-5; D not resolved. Germline CDR1 and CDR2: MNHEY and SVGAGI. The CDR3 is 14 residues long. V was clipped by 10 bases and J by 0 bases, with 16 bases between them. The CDR3 spells CATMHDPSSYEQYF. CDR3 sequence (DNA): TGTGCCACCATGCACGACCCAAGCTCCTACGAGCAGTACTTC.

The chain joins TRBV13 to TRBJ1-1; D call uncertain. Germline lookup yields CDR1 PRHDT and CDR2 FYEKMQ (reference sequence). The CDR3 loop spans 13 amino acids. Trimming pared 2 bases from V and 2 bases from J, leaving 6 bases between. CDR3 nucleotides: TGTGCCAGCAGCTTAAGCGGAAACACTGAAGCTTTCTTT. Its translation is CASSLSGNTEAFF.

This clone was seen a handful of times. This rearrangement joins TRBV2 to TRBJ1-2; tentatively, D is TRBD1 (6 bases). Germline V gene data show CDR1 as SNHLY and CDR2 as FYNNEI. The germline V and J ends were trimmed by 6 bases and 7 bases, with 12 bases remaining between them. This CDR3 is 12 amino acids long. The CDR3 spells CASREGGLGYTF. CDR3 nucleotides: TGTGCCAGCAGAGAGGGGGGCCTTGGCTACACCTTC.

The chain employs TRBV28 and TRBJ2-7; D may correspond to TRBD1 or TRBD2 (5 bases each). The germline CDR1 and CDR2 sequences are MDHEN and SYDVKM. Trimming removed 7 bases from V and 4 bases from J, with 11 bases in between. The CDR3 is made up of 12 amino acids. DNA for the CDR3: TGTGCCAGCACCCGGGACCCATACGAGCAGTACTTC. Residues: CASTRDPYEQYF.

The chain links TRBV21-1 to TRBJ2-1; the table calls TRBD2, which could not be checked here. TRBV21-1 is noted as a pseudogene. The CDR3 has 11 residues. The CDR3 protein is CASRLAGEQFF. CDR3 in DNA: TGTGCCAGCAGACTAGCGGGAGAGCAGTTCTTC.

The V gene is TRBV28, the J gene TRBJ2-7, with D tentatively TRBD1 or TRBD2 (5 bases each). Between the trimmed V and J ends, which lost 6 bases and 5 bases, there was a span of 11 bases. The CDR3 loop spans 12 amino acids. CDR1 is MDHEN, CDR2 SYDVKM, per germline. The CDR3 DNA reads as TGTGCCAGCAGCGAGGGGTACGACGAGCAGTACTTC. Amino acid sequence: CASSEGYDEQYF.

The chain combines TRBV5-1 with TRBJ2-7; D possibly matches TRBD1 or TRBD2 (5 bases each). V dropped 6 bases and J dropped 0 bases, with 13 bases sitting between them. CDR1 and CDR2 from the germline V gene are SGHRS and YFSETQ. The CDR3 runs to 14 residues. The CDR3 DNA sequence: TGCGCCAGCACCCATTGGGACCTCTCCTACGAGCAGTACTTC. Translation gives CASTHWDLSYEQYF.

The J gene is TRBJ2-5, the V gene TRBV6-1, with D perhaps TRBD1 (6 bases). Trimming removed 6 bases at V and 0 bases at J, with 20 bases between. In germline, CDR1 is MNHNS, CDR2 SASEGT. There are 17 residues in the CDR3. The CDR3 loop reads CASRERGFGAHQETQYF. CDR3 sequence (DNA): TGTGCCAGCAGGGAAAGGGGGTTCGGAGCCCACCAAGAGACCCAGTACTTC.

The V gene is TRBV5-1, the J gene TRBJ2-1, with 8 bases identical to TRBD1. Looked up from germline, CDR1 is SGHRS and CDR2 is YFSETQ. Trimming cost V 0 bases and J 4 bases; bases outside gene matches: 6. The CDR3 runs 16 residues. DNA for the CDR3: TGCGCCAGCAGCTTGGTGTCAGGGGGCTTTTACAATGAGCAGTTCTTC. It codes for CASSLVSGGFYNEQFF.

V is TRBV5-8 and J is TRBJ1-1; D is undetermined. Germline assignment: CDR1 SGHTS and CDR2 YDEGEE. V was shortened by 6 bases and J by 2 bases, with 17 bases between the two germline ends. The CDR3 covers 15 residues. CDR3 sequence (DNA): TGTGCCAGCACCGGGAGAGTGCCAATTAACACTGAAGCTTTCTTT. Protein sequence: CASTGRVPINTEAFF.

The chain has TRBV7-8 and TRBJ2-5; unclear D gene. The V gene lost 1 base and the J gene lost 7 bases, with 10 bases spanning the gap. The CDR3 length is 13 residues. The germline V gene has CDR1 SGHVS and CDR2 FQNEAQ. The CDR3 DNA follows: TGTGCCAGCAGCTTAGAGTGGACGGGGACCCAGTACTTC. It codes for CASSLEWTGTQYF.

The chain joins TRBV5-8 to TRBJ1-1; TRBD1 is a possible D gene (6 bases). From germline, CDR1 is SGHTS and CDR2 YDEGEE. V shed 0 bases and J shed 4 bases, with 10 bases lying between them. There are 14 residues in the CDR3. CDR3 coding DNA: TGTGCCAGCAGCTTGGATGGGGGCCGCACTGAAGCTTTCTTT. It codes for CASSLDGGRTEAFF.

The chain combines TRBV4-2 with TRBJ1-2, with D perhaps TRBD1 (5 bases). Deletions cut 4 bases from V and 0 bases from J, with 9 bases between. This CDR3 spans 14 amino acids. Germline CDR1 LGHNA, CDR2 YNFKEQ. The CDR3 DNA reads TGTGCCAGCAGCCCCTCGGGGGCTAACTATGGCTACACCTTC. Encoded protein: CASSPSGANYGYTF.

This chain connects TRBV6-5 to TRBJ2-1; D is perhaps TRBD2 (5 bases). Germline CDR1 reads MNHEY; CDR2 reads SVGAGI. Between the trimmed V and J ends, which lost 5 bases and 1 base, there was a span of 9 bases. This CDR3 is built from 14 residues. The CDR3 region has the DNA TGTGCCAGCAGTCACGGGAAGTCCTACAATGAGCAGTTCTTC. Amino acids: CASSHGKSYNEQFF.

V is TRBV5-6 and J is TRBJ2-2; D is tentatively TRBD1 or TRBD2 (6 bases each). V shed 0 bases and J shed 2 bases, with 11 bases lying between them. This CDR3 contains 16 residues. CDR1 is SGHDT and CDR2 is YYEEEE in the germline V gene. The DNA for the CDR3 is TGTGCCAGCAGCTTGGTGGGGGGCCCAAACACCGGGGAGCTGTTTTTT. It codes for CASSLVGGPNTGELFF.

The chain recombines TRBV4-2 with TRBJ2-1; 8 nucleotides match TRBD2. V shed 1 base, J shed 3 bases, and the junction held 2 bases outside the gene matches. Germline V gene lookup returns CDR1 LGHNA and CDR2 YNFKEQ. There are 15 residues in the CDR3. The CDR3 DNA is TGTGCCAGCAGCCAAGGTAGCGGGGACTACAATGAGCAGTTCTTC. Its protein product is CASSQGSGDYNEQFF.

The V call is TRBV29-1, the J call TRBJ2-7; 7 bases are shared with TRBD2. CDR1 is SQVTM, CDR2 ANQGSEA, per germline. The CDR3 runs 14 residues. V shed 3 bases, J shed 0 bases, and the junction held 5 bases outside the gene matches. This chain's CDR3 is CSVEGASGSYEQYF. The CDR3, as DNA: TGCAGCGTTGAGGGCGCTAGCGGCTCCTACGAGCAGTACTTC.

This chain joins TRBV27 and TRBJ2-7; D is unclear. The CDR3 covers 13 residues. Trimming took off 8 bases at V and 6 bases at J, with 17 bases between the two ends. Germline V gene sequence: CDR1 MNHEY, CDR2 SMNVEV (reference sequence). Here the CDR3 DNA reads TGTGCCAGCCGTCCGTCCAGGCCGCGCGAGCAGTACTTC. Protein: CASRPSRPREQYF.

The chain employs TRBV10-3 and TRBJ1-2, with 7 bases identical to TRBD1. This CDR3 has 16 amino acids. In germline, CDR1 is ENHRY, CDR2 SYGVKD. Unmatched junction bases numbered 11, after V lost 2 bases and J lost 5 bases. Written as DNA, the CDR3 is TGTGCCATCAGTGAGCCGACAGGGTTGGCTGATTATGGCTACACCTTC. Residues: CAISEPTGLADYGYTF.

The rearrangement uses TRBV5-1 and TRBJ2-2; D is uncertain. V was shortened by 0 bases and J by 6 bases, with 6 bases between the two germline ends. Germline CDR1 SGHRS, CDR2 YFSETQ. The CDR3 has 13 amino acids. The CDR3 spells CASSLDGAGELFF. CDR3 sequence (DNA): TGCGCCAGCAGCTTGGACGGTGCCGGGGAGCTGTTTTTT.

The genes are TRBV19 and TRBJ1-2; D is unclear. V dropped 4 bases and J dropped 2 bases, with 11 bases sitting between them. CDR1 is LNHDA, CDR2 SQIVND, per germline (reference sequence). CDR3 length: 14 amino acids. CDR3 region: CASSSAAENYGYTF. As DNA, the CDR3 is TGTGCCAGTAGTAGCGCCGCTGAGAACTATGGCTACACCTTC.